This T cell receptor (beta chain) comes out of a study of T cells in Graves' hyperthyroidism and ophthalmopathy. The sample holds a few counts of this clonotype. The source material, RNA transcripts, was used to amplify TCR beta CDR3 regions. In the first-round RT-PCR of the TCR CDR3, the HTBI primer set was used. One entry per CDR3 protein, called by TCRdb with MiXCR from the multiplex PCR reads. The repertoire holds about 640,000 distinct CDR3 sequences, with less than 25% as singletons. This CDR3 spans 12 amino acids. Trimming pared 6 bases from V and 7 bases from J, leaving 13 bases between. Germline V gene lookup returns CDR1 SEHNR and CDR2 FQNEAQ (reference sequence).

Material: blood. The receptor was derived from a man under 40 with Graves' ophthalmopathy. The chain is built from TRBV7-9 and TRBJ2-7, with a tentative D call TRBD2 (6 bases). The CDR3, as DNA: TGTGCCAGCAGGGCTGGTGCGGGAGAGCAGTACTTC. Translation gives CASRAGAGEQYF.